The next 25 T cell receptor beta chains were all read from a single sample in a study of T cells in Graves' hyperthyroidism and ophthalmopathy. RNA transcripts served as the template for amplifying TCR beta CDR3 regions. Researchers ran a first-round RT-PCR on the TCR CDR3 using the HTBI primer set. TCRdb passed the multiplex PCR reads through MiXCR, listing each CDR3 protein once. The sample lists 370,000 or so distinct CDR3 sequences; approximately 15% were seen once. The sample taken for sequencing was blood. These receptors all come from a woman aged 18-29 years with Graves' hyperthyroidism that later progressed to Graves' ophthalmopathy.

This clonotype was observed a handful of times. The J gene is TRBJ2-2, the V gene TRBV6-1; D unresolved. Germline CDR1 and CDR2: MNHNS and SASEGT. This CDR3 is 11 amino acids long. CDR3 sequence reads: CACGNTGELFF. In nucleotides, the CDR3 is TGTGCTTGCGGGAACACCGGGGAGCTGTTTTTT.

This clonotype was picked up a small number of times. J is TRBJ2-1 and V is TRBV20-1; 11 nucleotides line up with TRBD2. The junction had 12 bases not matched to a gene; V was cut back by 4 bases and J by 4 bases. The CDR3 is made up of 17 amino acids. Germline V CDR1 and CDR2: DFQATT, SNEGSKA (reference sequence). Written as DNA, the CDR3 is TGCAGTGCTACCACCCGAACTAGCGGGAGAAGGTACAATGAGCAGTTCTTC. This translates into CSATTRTSGRRYNEQFF.

This clonotype was detected a few times. The CDR3 protein is CAISESLSGRGPYNEQFF. The CDR3 DNA reads as TGTGCCATCAGTGAGTCGCTCAGCGGGAGGGGACCTTACAATGAGCAGTTCTTC. The chain combines TRBV10-3 with TRBJ2-1, with 10 bases matching TRBD2. The CDR3 runs to 18 residues. J was trimmed by 4 bases and V by 0 bases; bases with no gene match: 9. The germline V gene encodes CDR1 ENHRY and CDR2 SYGVKD.

This chain links TRBV30 with TRBJ1-5; possible D gene TRBD1, 6 bases. Germline-derived CDR1 and CDR2 are GTSNPN and SVGIG (reference sequence). This CDR3 is built from 14 residues. V was clipped by 3 bases and J by 9 bases, with 18 bases between them. The CDR3, as DNA: TGTGCCTGGAGGCGGACAGCCGGGGACGGGCCCCAGCATTTT. Its protein is CAWRRTAGDGPQHF. Supplemented by reference TRBV30 and TRBJ1-5, the full variable domain reads SQTIHQWPATLVQPVGSPLSLECTVEGTSNPNLYWYRQAAGRGLQLLFYSVGIGQISSEVPQNLSASRPQDRQFILSSKKLLLSDSGFYLCAWRRTAGDGPQHFGDGTRLSIL.

Many counts were recorded for this clonotype. V usage is TRBV28 and J usage is TRBJ1-6; 9 bases are shared with TRBD1. This CDR3 region has 14 residues. Germline values: CDR1 MDHEN, CDR2 SYDVKM. V lost 4 bases to trimming and J lost 9 bases; unmatched junction nucleotides: 4. The CDR3 nucleotides are TGTGCCAGCAGTTACGGACAGGGGAGTTCACCCCTCCACTTT. Translating gives CASSYGQGSSPLHF.

The genes are TRBV28 and TRBJ1-2; no reliable D call. The V end lost 5 bases, the J end lost 0 bases, and 13 bases lay between the germline ends. The CDR3 extends over 15 amino acids. The germline V gene has CDR1 MDHEN and CDR2 SYDVKM. CDR3 in DNA: TGTGCCAGCAGTCTCATCACAGCTACTAACTATGGCTACACCTTC. It specifies CASSLITATNYGYTF.

This clonotype was observed many times. The genes are TRBV28 and TRBJ2-7, with D possibly called TRBD1 or TRBD2 (5 bases each). CDR3 size: 17 residues. Trimming pared 7 bases from V and 0 bases from J, leaving 22 bases between. The V gene's germline CDR1 is MDHEN and CDR2 SYDVKM. CDR3 in amino acids: CASTTPGPRTNSYEQYF. CDR3 sequence (DNA): TGTGCCAGCACCACGCCGGGGCCGCGCACGAACTCCTACGAGCAGTACTTC. Full variable domain (missing parts from reference TRBV28 and TRBJ2-7): DVKVTQSSRYLVKRTGEKVFLECVQDMDHENMFWYRQDPGLGLRLIYFSYDVKMKEKGDIPEGYSVSREKKERFSLILESASTNQTSMYLCASTTPGPRTNSYEQYFGPGTRLTVT.

This clonotype has a count of ten or more. The chain employs TRBV2 and TRBJ2-1; no reliable D call. The CDR3 covers 10 residues. V gave up 8 bases and J gave up 5 bases, with 4 bases separating them. Germline-derived CDR1 and CDR2 are SNHLY and FYNNEI. The CDR3 DNA reads TGTGCCAGCTTCGACAATGAGCAGTTCTTC. Protein: CASFDNEQFF.

This clonotype was detected many times. This sequence joins TRBV28 and TRBJ2-6, with D perhaps TRBD2 (5 bases). The germline CDR1 and CDR2 sequences are MDHEN and SYDVKM. Trimming took off 4 bases at V and 0 bases at J, with 13 bases between the two ends. This CDR3 region has 17 residues. The CDR3 here is CASSSPSAASGANVLTF. The CDR3 DNA follows: TGTGCCAGCAGTTCTCCTTCAGCGGCCTCTGGGGCCAACGTCCTGACTTTC.

This clonotype was seen at least ten times. The J gene is TRBJ1-2, the V gene TRBV28; no reliable D call. Trimming took 8 bases from V and 4 from J, leaving 14 bases between them. Per the germline V gene, CDR1 is MDHEN and CDR2 is SYDVKM. This CDR3 has 13 residues. CDR3 in DNA: TGTGCCAGCGGCCGATGGGCAGCCTATGGCTACACCTTC. Amino acid sequence: CASGRWAAYGYTF.

This chain links TRBV6-1 with TRBJ2-2; D not resolved. V lost 8 bases and J lost 8, with 21 bases in between. The CDR3 runs to 15 residues. In germline, CDR1 is MNHNS, CDR2 SASEGT. CDR3 residues: CASSLGKGARGELFF. The CDR3 DNA reads as TGTGCCAGCTCTCTGGGGAAGGGCGCGCGGGGGGAGCTGTTTTTT.

The table lists this clonotype with many counts. The J gene is TRBJ2-7, the V gene TRBV28; 7 nucleotides line up with TRBD1. Trimming at V came to 3 bases and at J to 2 bases, leaving 10 bases not matched to a gene. This CDR3 is built from 16 residues. The germline gives CDR1 MDHEN, CDR2 SYDVKM. CDR3 residues: CASSLEDQGVAYEQYF. CDR3 in DNA: TGTGCCAGCAGTTTGGAGGACCAGGGGGTCGCCTACGAGCAGTACTTC.

The sample holds many counts of this clonotype. The V call is TRBV13, the J call TRBJ1-6; weak D call: TRBD1 (5 bases). This CDR3 comprises 14 residues. The V and J ends lost 4 bases and 10 bases respectively, with 14 bases between them. CDR1 PRHDT and CDR2 FYEKMQ come from the germline V gene (reference sequence). The CDR3 DNA reads as TGTGCCAGCAGCTCGAACGGCGGGGCCTCACCCCTCCACTTT. Amino acids: CASSSNGGASPLHF.

At least ten counts were recorded for this clonotype. CDR3 coding DNA: TGTGCCAGCAGTTTAGGTCCGGGGGCAGATACGCAGTATTTT. Translation gives CASSLGPGADTQYF. V usage is TRBV28 and J usage is TRBJ2-3, with D tentatively TRBD2 (6 bases). Germline V gene sequence: CDR1 MDHEN, CDR2 SYDVKM. The V gene lost 2 bases and the J gene lost 4 bases, with 10 bases spanning the gap. The CDR3 totals 14 residues.

V usage is TRBV20-1 and J usage is TRBJ1-3, with D possibly being TRBD1 (6 bases). The length of the CDR3 is 15 residues. V gave up 5 bases and J gave up 0 bases, with 14 bases separating them. Germline-derived CDR1 and CDR2 are DFQATT and SNEGSKA (reference sequence). The CDR3 is CSARRTDRSGNTIYF. The CDR3 DNA is TGCAGTGCTCGAAGGACAGACCGCTCTGGAAACACCATATATTTT.

The gene calls are TRBV7-9 and TRBJ1-5, with 7 nucleotides matching TRBD1. The CDR3 is made up of 17 amino acids. The germline V gene encodes CDR1 SEHNR and CDR2 FQNEAQ (reference sequence). Trimming took 4 bases from V and 0 from J; bases not matched to a gene: 9. The CDR3 reads CASSSETGTDSNQPQHF. The CDR3 DNA follows: TGTGCCAGCAGCTCAGAAACCGGGACAGATAGCAATCAGCCCCAGCATTTT.

This rearrangement joins TRBV6-2 or TRBV6-3 to TRBJ1-1, with D tentatively TRBD1 (5 bases). V dropped 2 bases and J dropped 11 bases, with 12 bases sitting between them. The CDR3 covers 12 residues. CDR1 and CDR2 (germline): MNHEY, SVGEGT. DNA for the CDR3: TGTGCCAGCAGTTACCGGGGGGTGAATGCTTTCTTT. Amino acids: CASSYRGVNAFF.

A word on this clonotype: This could be a read error, since a much larger clone is one nucleotide away. Without the conserved terminal phenylalanine or tryptophan, this CDR3 likely stems from a read error. This chain connects TRBV11-3 to TRBJ2-1; D remains ambiguous. Germline V CDR1 and CDR2: SGHNT, YENEEA. Trimming shortened V by 1 base and J by 6 bases, and 4 bases separated the two germline ends. CDR3 length: 12 amino acids. CDR3 DNA: TGTGCCAGCAGCTTAGCACCCAATGAGCAGTTCTCC. Its translation: CASSLAPNEQFS.

This clonotype has a count of ten or more. The J gene is TRBJ2-3, the V gene TRBV7-3; the D is unclear. This CDR3 is 15 amino acids long. The V and J ends lost 3 bases and 2 bases respectively, with 12 bases between them. From germline, CDR1 is SGHTA and CDR2 FQGTGA. As DNA, the CDR3 is TGTGCCAGCAGCTTGGAAGGGTTGGACACAGATACGCAGTATTTT. Residues: CASSLEGLDTDTQYF.

This clonotype was seen repeatedly, ten times or more. The gene calls are TRBV2 and TRBJ2-7; D not resolved. There are 11 residues in the CDR3. V lost 5 bases and J 2 bases, leaving 4 bases between the germline ends. Germline loops: CDR1 SNHLY, CDR2 FYNNEI. CDR3 nucleotides: TGTGCCAGCAGTATGACCTACGAGCAGTACTTC. Protein sequence: CASSMTYEQYF. Supplemented by reference TRBV2 and TRBJ2-7, the full variable domain reads EPEVTQTPSHQVTQMGQEVILRCVPISNHLYFYWYRQILGQKVEFLVSFYNNEISEKSEIFDDQFSVERPDGSNFTLKIRSTKLEDSAMYFCASSMTYEQYFGPGTRLTVT.

Of note for this clonotype: This may arise from a read error, as a much more abundant clone is one base away. The chain couples TRBV28 to TRBJ2-7; 7 bases are shared with TRBD2. This CDR3 is built from 17 residues. Germline lookup yields CDR1 MDHEN and CDR2 SYDVKM. The CDR3 nucleotides read TGTGCCAGCAGCTTTAGACCCCCGGGGGGTAGCTCCCACGAGCAGTACTTC. Residues: CASSFRPPGGSSHEQYF.

This clonotype turned up a few times. The rearrangement joins TRBV18 to TRBJ1-5; 10 nucleotides align to TRBD1. From germline, CDR1 is KGHSH and CDR2 LQKENI. J was trimmed by 7 bases and V by 2 bases; bases with no gene match: 5. The CDR3 is 15 amino acids. CDR3 DNA: TGTGCCAGCTCACCAAATGGGACAGGGGTCCAGCCCCAGCATTTT. Its translation is CASSPNGTGVQPQHF.

This clonotype was counted ten times or more. The chain combines TRBV3-1 with TRBJ1-4; the match to TRBD1 covers 9 bases. After removal of 4 bases from V and 8 bases from J, the junction contained 5 bases not matched to a gene. CDR1 is LGHDT and CDR2 is YNNKEL in the germline V gene (reference sequence). This CDR3 is 14 amino acids long. The CDR3 DNA sequence: TGTGCCAGCAGCCCCGGACAGGGGAGGGAAAAACTGTTTTTT. Its protein is CASSPGQGREKLFF.

This clonotype was counted ten times or more. The chain employs TRBV7-2 and TRBJ2-7; the match to TRBD2 covers 14 bases. In germline, CDR1 is SGHTA, CDR2 FQGNSA. Trimming removed 2 bases from V and 0 bases from J; junction bases left unmatched: 12. This CDR3 has 20 amino acids. For the CDR3, the DNA is TGTGCCAGCAGCTTAAGTGAATGGACTAGCGGGAGGAACTTCTCCTACGAGCAGTACTTC. Translating it yields CASSLSEWTSGRNFSYEQYF.

This clonotype was detected many times. The gene calls are TRBV28 and TRBJ1-4; 8 bases are shared with TRBD1. Germline V CDR1 and CDR2: MDHEN, SYDVKM. J lost 5 bases, V lost 5 bases, and 4 bases had no gene match. This CDR3 has 14 amino acids. CDR3 nucleotides: TGTGCCAGCAGTAAGGACAGGGCGAATGAAAAACTGTTTTTT. This translates into CASSKDRANEKLFF.